Listed below are T cell receptor beta chains from one sample, sequenced in a study of T cell responses to AZD1222 COVID-19 vaccine. Data came from immunoSEQ multiplex PCR; TCRdb stores just in-frame clones and leaves some out. The table lists 150,000 to 200,000 clones, 92% of them singletons. The material sequenced was peripheral blood, taken 28 days after the second AZD1222 dose. The receptors derive from an adult who received the AZD1222 COVID-19 vaccine. Each CDR3 is given with its conserved first and last residue. D genes are given only for firm matches. Expanded clones are given a class, and other clones once, few, many or no size at all.

J gene	V gene	CDR3 length	D gene	clone size	CDR3 protein	CDR3 DNA
TRBJ2-5	TRBV24-1	15	TRBD1	NA	CATSDRGQGRETQYF	TGTGCCACCAGTGATCGAGGACAGGGAAGGGAGACCCAGTACTTC
TRBJ2-3	TRBV5-1	17	TRBD2	NA	CASSFASGGPRTDTQYF	TGCGCCAGCAGCTTCGCTAGCGGGGGGCCTAGAACAGATACGCAGTATTTT
TRBJ1-2	TRBV3-1/TRBV3-2	16	NA	NA	CASSQEGSGLMAGYTF	TGTGCCAGCAGCCAAGAAGGTTCCGGACTCATGGCTGGCTACACCTTC
TRBJ1-3	TRBV3-1/TRBV3-2	16	NA	NA	CASSFGTPSSGNTIYF	TGTGCCAGCAGCTTCGGGACGCCCAGCTCTGGAAACACCATATATTTT
TRBJ2-7	TRBV9	13	NA	NA	CASSLGGPYEQYF	TGTGCCAGCAGCTTAGGGGGGCCCTACGAGCAGTACTTC
TRBJ2-7	TRBV5-6	14	NA	NA	CASSLTGPFYEQYF	TGTGCCAGCAGCTTAACAGGGCCGTTCTACGAGCAGTACTTC
TRBJ2-7	TRBV5-5	17	TRBD2	NA	CASSLVLAGGAVYEQYF	TGTGCCAGCAGCTTGGTGCTAGCGGGGGGCGCCGTCTACGAGCAGTACTTC
TRBJ2-3	TRBV19	15	TRBD2	NA	CASSITLAGTDTQYF	TGTGCCAGTAGTATAACCCTAGCGGGGACAGATACGCAGTATTTT
TRBJ1-2	TRBV6-1	14	TRBD1	NA	CASSETGGSYGYTF	TGTGCCAGCAGTGAGACAGGGGGCTCCTATGGCTACACCTTC
TRBJ2-4	TRBV5-1	13	NA	NA	CASSLAASYVQYF	TGCGCCAGCAGCTTGGCCGCGAGTTACGTTCAGTACTTC
TRBJ1-5	TRBV6-5	14	NA	NA	CASSYGDNNQPQHF	TGTGCCAGCAGTTACGGAGACAACAATCAGCCCCAGCATTTT
TRBJ2-5	TRBV5-1	14	TRBD2	NA	CASSSGDLGETQYF	TGCGCCAGCAGCAGCGGGGATTTAGGAGAGACCCAGTACTTC
TRBJ2-5	TRBV29-1	13	TRBD1	NA	CSVSGTGSGTQYF	TGCAGCGTCTCCGGGACAGGGTCAGGGACCCAGTACTTC
TRBJ2-7	TRBV6-5	13	NA	once	CASMARGSYEQYF	TGTGCCAGCATGGCCAGGGGTTCCTACGAGCAGTACTTC
TRBJ2-7	TRBV3-1/TRBV3-2	15	NA	NA	CASSPPGMSSYEQYF	TGTGCCAGCAGCCCCCCCGGGATGAGCTCCTACGAGCAGTACTTC
TRBJ2-3	TRBV2	14	TRBD2	few	CASSVLAATDTQYF	TGTGCCAGCAGTGTCCTAGCGGCCACAGATACGCAGTATTTT
TRBJ2-1	TRBV7-3	14	TRBD2	NA	CASSLGGGYNEQFF	TGTGCCAGCAGCCTCGGCGGGGGCTACAATGAGCAGTTCTTC
TRBJ1-1	TRBV18	14	TRBD1	NA	CASSLQGVGTEAFF	TGTGCCAGCTCTCTACAGGGGGTGGGCACTGAAGCTTTCTTT
TRBJ1-3	TRBV4-1	16	TRBD1	NA	CASSQPYRGSGNTIYF	TGCGCCAGCAGCCAACCGTACAGGGGCAGTGGAAACACCATATATTTT
TRBJ2-5	TRBV7-2	14	TRBD2	NA	CASSLLAGTETQYF	TGTGCCAGCAGCCTTTTAGCGGGAACGGAGACCCAGTACTTC
TRBJ1-2	TRBV6-5	16	NA	NA	CASSYSGSASNYGYTF	TGTGCCAGCAGTTACTCAGGATCAGCTAGTAACTATGGCTACACCTTC
TRBJ1-1	TRBV5-1	14	NA	NA	CASSEDPVGAEAFF	TGCGCCAGCAGCGAGGACCCCGTGGGCGCTGAAGCTTTCTTT
TRBJ2-7	TRBV6-5	15	NA	NA	CASSYSRGINYEQYF	TGTGCCAGCAGTTACTCCAGAGGGATCAACTACGAGCAGTACTTC
TRBJ1-1	TRBV19	13	NA	NA	CASSTVTNTEAFF	TGTGCCAGTAGTACAGTTACAAACACTGAAGCTTTCTTT
TRBJ1-2	TRBV6-1	14	NA	NA	CASSEFGSLYGYTF	TGTGCCAGCAGTGAATTCGGGAGCCTCTATGGCTACACCTTC
TRBJ1-5	TRBV25-1	13	NA	NA	CASSEQGTQPQHF	TGTGCCAGCAGTGAACAGGGGACTCAGCCCCAGCATTTT
TRBJ1-2	TRBV25-1	13	NA	once	CASSVHRSYGYTF	TGTGCCAGCAGTGTTCACAGGTCCTATGGCTACACCTTC
TRBJ2-3	TRBV10-2	13	NA	NA	CASDAPYLDTQYF	TGCGCCAGCGATGCCCCCTATTTAGATACGCAGTATTTT
TRBJ2-3	TRBV6-2/TRBV6-3	13	NA	NA	CASSYRHTDTQYF	TGTGCCAGCAGTTACCGCCACACAGATACGCAGTATTTT
TRBJ1-5	TRBV29-1	14	NA	NA	CSVEVEGPNQPQHF	TGCAGCGTTGAAGTCGAGGGGCCCAATCAGCCCCAGCATTTT
TRBJ1-2	TRBV11-2	13	TRBD1	NA	CASSPDRGYGYTF	TGTGCCAGCAGCCCCGACAGGGGCTATGGCTACACCTTC
TRBJ2-7	TRBV6-5	14	NA	NA	CASSLLTGRYEQYF	TGTGCCAGCAGTTTACTGACAGGGAGGTACGAGCAGTACTTC
TRBJ2-7	TRBV6-2/TRBV6-3	15	TRBD1	NA	CASSYSGDRGLFKYF	TGTGCCAGCAGTTACTCGGGGGACAGGGGGCTCTTCAAGTACTTC
TRBJ1-5	TRBV5-8	16	TRBD1	NA	CASSPWTGRPNQPQHF	TGTGCCAGCAGCCCCTGGACAGGGAGACCAAATCAGCCCCAGCATTTT
TRBJ1-2	TRBV19	10	NA	NA	CASLGDGYTF	TGTGCCAGTTTGGGGGATGGCTACACCTTC
TRBJ2-1	TRBV5-1	14	NA	NA	CASSLYTPDNEQFF	TGCGCCAGCAGCTTGTATACGCCGGACAATGAGCAGTTCTTC
TRBJ2-7	TRBV12-5	13	NA	NA	CASGFDSNYEQYF	TGTGCTAGTGGTTTTGACAGTAACTACGAGCAGTACTTC
TRBJ2-5	TRBV7-9	12	NA	NA	CASSLGGKTQYF	TGTGCCAGCAGCTTAGGTGGGAAGACCCAGTACTTC
TRBJ1-6	TRBV5-1	18	TRBD1	NA	CASSTGTGGPTYNSPLHF	TGCGCCAGCAGTACCGGGACAGGGGGCCCTACCTATAATTCACCCCTCCACTTT
TRBJ1-6	TRBV11-2	16	TRBD1	NA	CASSASQGQGNSPLHF	TGTGCCAGCAGCGCAAGCCAGGGACAGGGTAATTCACCCCTCCACTTT
TRBJ1-4	TRBV18	14	NA	NA	CASSLDRINEKLFF	TGTGCCAGCTCACTGGACAGAATTAATGAAAAACTGTTTTTT
TRBJ2-5	TRBV5-1	14	NA	NA	CASSLVPPRKTQYF	TGCGCCAGCAGCTTGGTCCCCCCACGAAAGACCCAGTACTTC
TRBJ2-2	TRBV27	14	NA	NA	CASSLAFPPGELFF	TGTGCCAGCAGTTTGGCCTTTCCCCCCGGGGAGCTGTTTTTT
TRBJ1-3	TRBV15	13	NA	NA	CATSSKVGNTIYF	TGTGCCACCAGCAGTAAGGTTGGAAACACCATATATTTT